This entry concerns a single T cell receptor (beta chain). The V end lost 0 bases, the J end lost 3 bases, and 9 bases lay between the germline ends. Germline V gene lookup returns CDR1 SEHNR and CDR2 FQNEAQ (reference sequence). The CDR3 runs to 14 residues. This sample was taken from a study of T cell changes during pregnancy in multiple sclerosis. The table came from immunoSEQ multiplex PCR; TCRdb's copy has only in-frame clones and leaves some out. The sample carries some 70,000 clones, more than 85% recorded once. This specimen consisted of CD8+ T cells from peripheral blood mononuclear cells, obtained before pregnancy. V and J are TRBV7-9 and TRBJ2-7, with D perhaps TRBD1 (5 bases). The TCR originated in a female donor with multiple sclerosis, enrolled in a pregnancy study. This CDR3 is CASSLAGQVYEQYF. The CDR3 DNA sequence: TGTGCCAGCAGCTTAGCTGGACAAGTCTACGAGCAGTACTTC.